These 21 T cell receptor beta chains share one sample of origin, sequenced in a study of blood T cell repertoires in COVID-19. This table comes from immunoSEQ multiplex PCR, and its TCRdb copy is limited to in-frame clones, with some not included. The table records fewer than 250,000 clones, around 90% of them present only once. Sequencing was carried out using PBMCs or T cells enriched from blood (not recorded which). The source of these receptors is a woman between 50 and 59 years old with acute COVID-19.

The chain uses TRBV9 and TRBJ1-4, with TRBD1 as a possible D gene (5 bases). CDR3 length equals 15 residues. With 0 bases removed from V and 4 bases from J, the gap between germline ends came to 10 bases. The V gene's germline CDR1 is SGDLS and CDR2 YYNGEE. CDR3 nucleotides: TGTGCCAGCAGCGTAGGAGGTCAGGGTAATGAAAAACTGTTTTTT. This sequence encodes CASSVGGQGNEKLFF.

The chain carries TRBV2 and TRBJ2-7; D is undetermined. V lost 4 bases, J lost 0 bases, and 13 bases lay in between. Germline V gene sequence: CDR1 SNHLY, CDR2 FYNNEI. The CDR3 is made up of 15 amino acids. CDR3 amino acids: CASSAERANSYEQYF. The CDR3 DNA reads as TGTGCCAGCAGTGCGGAGCGAGCGAACTCCTACGAGCAGTACTTC. The complete variable domain, with remaining parts taken from reference TRBV2 and TRBJ2-7, reads EPEVTQTPSHQVTQMGQEVILRCVPISNHLYFYWYRQILGQKVEFLVSFYNNEISEKSEIFDDQFSVERPDGSNFTLKIRSTKLEDSAMYFCASSAERANSYEQYFGPGTRLTVT.

V is TRBV6-2 or TRBV6-3 and J is TRBJ1-5, with unresolved D. V was clipped by 6 bases and J by 9 bases, with 24 bases between them. CDR3 length: 16 residues. Germline V gene data show CDR1 as MNHEY and CDR2 as SVGEGT. The CDR3 region has the DNA TGTGCCAGCAGCCCTATGAAACCCTCCTCTGGGCTGCCCCAGCATTTT. Protein product: CASSPMKPSSGLPQHF.

This clone was seen a few times. The chain carries TRBV7-8 and TRBJ2-1; TRBD2 aligns across 7 bases. Germline V gene data show CDR1 as SGHVS and CDR2 as FQNEAQ. The CDR3 runs 16 residues. The junction had 5 bases not matched to a gene; V was cut back by 1 base and J by 2 bases. The chain's CDR3 is CASSLDRGGTYNEQFF. The CDR3, as DNA: TGTGCCAGCAGCTTAGATAGGGGAGGGACCTACAATGAGCAGTTCTTC.

This chain's CDR3 is CATSDKTGTGNTIYF. CDR3 coding DNA: TGTGCCACCAGTGATAAAACAGGGACTGGAAACACCATATATTTT. The gene calls are TRBV24-1 and TRBJ1-3; tentatively, D is TRBD1 (6 bases). Trimming shortened V by 3 bases and J by 2 bases, and 10 bases separated the two germline ends. CDR1 is KGHDR and CDR2 is SFDVKD in the germline V gene. The CDR3 is 15 amino acids.

This rearrangement joins TRBV28 to TRBJ1-4; TRBD1 agrees at 9 bases. The germline V gene has CDR1 MDHEN and CDR2 SYDVKM. CDR3 length: 13 amino acids. The J segment lost 7 bases and the V segment lost 7 bases, leaving 4 bases of the junction unmatched. The CDR3 sequence is CASKQGASEKLFF. In DNA, the CDR3 is TGTGCCAGCAAACAGGGGGCCTCTGAAAAACTGTTTTTT.

The chain employs TRBV6-5 and TRBJ2-7; TRBD2 matches at 7 bases. The germline V gene has CDR1 MNHEY and CDR2 SVGAGI. This CDR3 contains 14 residues. CDR3 residues: CASTGEGLTYEQYF. Written as DNA, the CDR3 is TGTGCATCAACGGGGGAGGGCTTAACCTACGAGCAGTACTTC.

DNA for the CDR3: TGTGCCAGCAGCCCCGGGACAGGCAATTCACCCCTCCACTTT. This sequence encodes CASSPGTGNSPLHF. The chain uses TRBV5-8 and TRBJ1-6; TRBD1 matches at 8 bases. Germline CDR1 reads SGHTS; CDR2 reads YDEGEE. The J segment lost 7 bases and the V segment lost 4 bases, leaving 4 bases of the junction unmatched. The CDR3 contains 14 residues.

V is TRBV9 and J is TRBJ2-3, with 7 bases matching TRBD2. The trim removed 0 bases at V and 5 bases at J, leaving 3 bases unmatched. Germline CDR1 SGDLS, CDR2 YYNGEE. This CDR3 comprises 14 residues. The CDR3 spells CASSVGGSQDTQYF. The CDR3 coding sequence is TGTGCCAGCAGCGTAGGCGGGAGTCAAGATACGCAGTATTTT.

The V call is TRBV2, the J call TRBJ2-1; 16 positions match TRBD2. There are 17 residues in the CDR3. The V gene's germline CDR1 is SNHLY and CDR2 FYNNEI. The ends lost 6 bases at V and 8 bases at J; junction bases unmatched: 10. The CDR3 DNA sequence: TGTGCCAGCAGCCGTATGGGACTAGCGGGAGGGCCAGATGAGCAGTTCTTC. Translated: CASSRMGLAGGPDEQFF.

CDR3 amino acids: CASIETGRIGSNEKLFF. CDR3 in DNA: TGTGCCAGCATAGAGACAGGGAGGATCGGATCTAATGAAAAACTGTTTTTT. J is TRBJ1-4 and V is TRBV28; 7 bases line up with TRBD1. This CDR3 is built from 17 residues. CDR1 MDHEN and CDR2 SYDVKM come from the germline V gene. Unmatched junction bases numbered 14, after V lost 7 bases and J lost 3 bases.

The chain combines TRBV30 with TRBJ2-3, with 8 positions matching TRBD1. V lost 0 bases, J lost 6 bases, and 11 bases stayed unmatched. This CDR3 is built from 16 residues. Germline values: CDR1 GTSNPN, CDR2 SVGIG (reference sequence). The CDR3 region is CAWSVIYQGAVDTQYF. The CDR3 nucleotides are TGTGCCTGGAGTGTAATATACCAGGGGGCGGTGGATACGCAGTATTTT. Full variable domain (missing parts from reference TRBV30 and TRBJ2-3): SQTIHQWPATLVQPVGSPLSLECTVEGTSNPNLYWYRQAAGRGLQLLFYSVGIGQISSEVPQNLSASRPQDRQFILSSKKLLLSDSGFYLCAWSVIYQGAVDTQYFGPGTRLTVL.

The chain combines TRBV28 with TRBJ2-7; D remains ambiguous. This CDR3 spans 12 amino acids. V was clipped by 6 bases and J by 1 base, with 7 bases between them. CDR1 MDHEN and CDR2 SYDVKM come from the germline V gene. CDR3 protein: CASRQRSYEQYF. CDR3 coding DNA: TGTGCCAGCAGGCAGAGGTCCTACGAGCAGTACTTC.

This clone appeared once. The chain recombines TRBV24-1 with TRBJ1-5, with D possibly being TRBD1 (6 bases). The V and J ends lost 7 bases and 2 bases respectively, with 14 bases between them. Per the germline V gene, CDR1 is KGHDR and CDR2 is SFDVKD. The CDR3 is 15 amino acids. The DNA for the CDR3 is TGTGCCACCAGCGGCAGGGCAGGGGGCAATCAGCCCCAGCATTTT. This translates into CATSGRAGGNQPQHF.

This clone came up once. The J gene is TRBJ2-2, the V gene TRBV19; D perhaps matches TRBD1 (6 bases). Deletions cut 7 bases from V and 1 base from J, with 10 bases between. Germline V gene sequence: CDR1 LNHDA, CDR2 SQIVND (reference sequence). This CDR3 contains 14 residues. The CDR3 DNA sequence: TGTGCCAGTACCCCGGACAGGAACACCGGGGAGCTGTTTTTT. Protein sequence: CASTPDRNTGELFF. The whole variable domain, filled in from reference TRBV19 and TRBJ2-2, reads DGGITQSPKYLFRKEGQNVTLSCEQNLNHDAMYWYRQDPGQGLRLIYYSQIVNDFQKGDIAEGYSVSREKKESFPLTVTSAQKNPTAFYLCASTPDRNTGELFFGEGSRLTVL.

This chain's CDR3 is CASRLDEQGLIYEQYF. The CDR3 nucleotides are TGTGCCAGCAGACTAGACGAACAGGGATTAATCTACGAGCAGTACTTC. This sequence joins TRBV3-1 (or the pseudogene TRBV3-2) and TRBJ2-7, with D perhaps matching TRBD1 (6 bases). This CDR3 contains 16 residues. The germline CDR1 and CDR2 sequences are LGHDT and YNNKEL (reference sequence). Trimming took 6 bases from V and 3 from J, leaving 21 bases between them.

The chain is built from TRBV15 and TRBJ1-2; D call uncertain. V lost 0 bases to trimming and J lost 2 bases, with 4 bases between them. The CDR3 runs to 13 residues. Germline CDR1 is LNHNV and CDR2 is YYDKDF (reference sequence). The CDR3 spells CATSRDENYGYTF. The CDR3 bases are TGTGCCACCAGCAGAGATGAGAACTATGGCTACACCTTC.

J is TRBJ1-2 and V is TRBV5-4; D might be TRBD1 (5 bases). V was pared by 0 bases and J by 4 bases, with 13 bases between. Per germline, CDR1 SGHNT and CDR2 YYREEE (reference sequence). This CDR3 spans 15 amino acids. CDR3 residues: CASSLGIGRGYGYTF. The CDR3 DNA reads as TGTGCCAGCAGCTTGGGTATAGGGAGGGGCTATGGCTACACCTTC.

The V and J genes are TRBV5-1 and TRBJ2-5; D may be TRBD2 (5 bases). This CDR3 spans 13 amino acids. Germline assignment: CDR1 SGHRS and CDR2 YFSETQ. V gave up 0 bases and J gave up 5 bases, with 8 bases separating them. This CDR3 is CASSLGEFETQYF. The CDR3 coding sequence is TGCGCCAGCAGCTTGGGGGAGTTTGAGACCCAGTACTTC.

The chain links TRBV27 to TRBJ1-6; D possibly corresponds to TRBD1 (5 bases). Trimming took 4 bases from V and 10 from J, leaving 20 bases between them. Germline V gene lookup returns CDR1 MNHEY and CDR2 SMNVEV (reference sequence). CDR3 length equals 16 residues. The CDR3 region has the DNA TGTGCCAGCAGTTCCCCCGGGGGGGGTCACAGCTCACCCCTCCACTTT. This translates into CASSSPGGGHSSPLHF.

J is TRBJ2-5 and V is TRBV18; D ambiguous. V was clipped by 3 bases and J by 2 bases, with 10 bases between them. Germline V gene lookup returns CDR1 KGHSH and CDR2 LQKENI. The CDR3 loop spans 14 amino acids. CDR3 sequence reads: CASSPFAEQETQYF. CDR3 DNA: TGTGCCAGCTCACCGTTTGCGGAACAAGAGACCCAGTACTTC.